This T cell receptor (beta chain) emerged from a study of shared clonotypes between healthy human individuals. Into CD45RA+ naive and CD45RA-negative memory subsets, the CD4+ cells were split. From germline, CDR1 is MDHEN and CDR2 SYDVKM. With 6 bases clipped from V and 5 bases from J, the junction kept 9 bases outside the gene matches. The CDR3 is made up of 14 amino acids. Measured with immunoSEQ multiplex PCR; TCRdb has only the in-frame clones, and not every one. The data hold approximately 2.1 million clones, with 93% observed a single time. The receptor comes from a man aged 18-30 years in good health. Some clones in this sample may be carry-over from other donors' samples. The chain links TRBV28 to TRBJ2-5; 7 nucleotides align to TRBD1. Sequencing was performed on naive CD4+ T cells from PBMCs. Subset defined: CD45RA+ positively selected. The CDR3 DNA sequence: TGTGCCAGCAGGCAGCAAGGGGGCGGGGAGACCCAGTACTTC. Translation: CASRQQGGGETQYF.